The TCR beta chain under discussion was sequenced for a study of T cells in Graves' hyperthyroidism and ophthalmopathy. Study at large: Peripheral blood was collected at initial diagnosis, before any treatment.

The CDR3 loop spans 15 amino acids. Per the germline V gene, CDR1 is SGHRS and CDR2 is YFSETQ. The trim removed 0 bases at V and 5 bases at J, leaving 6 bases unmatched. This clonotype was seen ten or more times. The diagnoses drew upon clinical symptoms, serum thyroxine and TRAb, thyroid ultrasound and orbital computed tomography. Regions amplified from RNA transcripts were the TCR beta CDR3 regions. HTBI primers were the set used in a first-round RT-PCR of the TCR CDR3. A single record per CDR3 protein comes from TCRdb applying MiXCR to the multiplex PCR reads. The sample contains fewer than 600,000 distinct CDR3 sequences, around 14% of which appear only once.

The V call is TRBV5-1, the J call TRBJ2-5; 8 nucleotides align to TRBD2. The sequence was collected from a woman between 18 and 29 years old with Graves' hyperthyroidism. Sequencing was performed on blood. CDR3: CASSLGNSGKETQYF. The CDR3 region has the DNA TGCGCCAGCAGCTTGGGAAATAGCGGGAAGGAGACCCAGTACTTC.